These 26 T cell receptor beta chains originate from one sample sequenced in a study of blood T cell repertoires in COVID-19. Produced via immunoSEQ multiplex PCR; TCRdb's table is partial and in-frame only. The table shows 400,000 to 550,000 clones, with 70% to 90% occurring only once. Sequences were obtained from PBMCs or T cells enriched from blood (not recorded which). The receptors originated from a woman between 18 and 29 years old with acute COVID-19.

The chain couples TRBV4-1 to TRBJ1-2, with unresolved D. Germline V gives CDR1 MGHRA, CDR2 YSYEKL. The CDR3 sequence is 15 residues long. V was trimmed by 0 bases and J by 1 base, leaving 9 bases between them. In DNA, the CDR3 is TGCGCCAGCAGCCAAGATATGAGAAATAACTATGGCTACACCTTC. Protein: CASSQDMRNNYGYTF.

The J gene is TRBJ2-1, the V gene TRBV30; the match to TRBD2 covers 9 bases. The CDR3 covers 16 residues. Trimming cost V 0 bases and J 4 bases; bases outside gene matches: 7. The V gene's germline CDR1 is GTSNPN and CDR2 SVGIG (reference sequence). CDR3 nucleotides: TGTGCCTGGAGTGTACGTCTAGCGGGGTTATACAATGAGCAGTTCTTC. Protein product: CAWSVRLAGLYNEQFF.

The gene calls are TRBV19 and TRBJ1-5; 8 bases line up with TRBD1. The CDR3 loop spans 16 amino acids. V trimming: 7 bases; J trimming: 3 bases; junction bases outside the gene matches: 11. Germline lookup yields CDR1 LNHDA and CDR2 SQIVND (reference sequence). The CDR3 is CASIDQGAFNNQPQHF. The CDR3 DNA sequence: TGTGCCAGTATTGATCAGGGGGCTTTTAACAATCAGCCCCAGCATTTT.

This sequence joins TRBV29-1 and TRBJ2-5; TRBD2 matches 12 bases. Per the germline V gene, CDR1 is SQVTM and CDR2 is ANQGSEA. V lost 5 bases, J lost 2 bases, and 3 bases stayed unmatched. This CDR3 spans 14 amino acids. CDR3 sequence: CSVSGLAGQETQYF. The DNA of the CDR3 is TGCAGCGTTTCTGGACTAGCGGGACAAGAGACCCAGTACTTC.

The chain recombines TRBV6-2 or TRBV6-3 with TRBJ1-4; no reliable D call. The CDR3 extends over 14 amino acids. Trimming took off 4 bases at V and 5 bases at J, with 11 bases between the two ends. Germline lookup yields CDR1 MNHEY and CDR2 SVGEGT. CDR3 amino acids: CASSFGVRNEKLFF. The CDR3 region has the DNA TGTGCCAGCAGTTTCGGGGTACGGAATGAAAAACTGTTTTTT.

V is TRBV10-3 and J is TRBJ2-5; 11 bases match TRBD1. The CDR3 spans 16 residues. CDR1 and CDR2 from the germline V gene are ENHRY and SYGVKD. V was clipped by 6 bases and J by 0 bases; unmatched bases: 6. The CDR3 protein is CAIRDRDRGDQETQYF. CDR3 in DNA: TGTGCCATCAGAGACCGGGACAGGGGGGACCAAGAGACCCAGTACTTC.

This chain uses TRBV27 with TRBJ2-1; TRBD2 matches 7 bases. Trimming at V came to 7 bases and at J to 0 bases, leaving 6 bases not matched to a gene. CDR3 length: 15 residues. Germline lookup yields CDR1 MNHEY and CDR2 SMNVEV (reference sequence). For the CDR3, the DNA is TGTGCCAGCATTGGCGGGAGTTTCTCCTACAATGAGCAGTTCTTC. Translated, it gives CASIGGSFSYNEQFF.

The chain has TRBV28 and TRBJ2-7; possible D gene TRBD2, 5 bases. The CDR3 totals 14 residues. With 2 bases removed from V and 4 bases from J, the gap between germline ends came to 12 bases. In germline, CDR1 is MDHEN, CDR2 SYDVKM. Written as DNA, the CDR3 is TGTGCCAGCAGTTTAAGTGGGAGTGCTTACGAGCAGTACTTC. Protein product: CASSLSGSAYEQYF.

The rearrangement uses TRBV29-1 and TRBJ2-7; TRBD2 might be the D (5 bases). V lost 5 bases and J 1 base, leaving 12 bases between the germline ends. Per germline, CDR1 SQVTM and CDR2 ANQGSEA. The CDR3 spans 13 residues. DNA of the CDR3: TGCAGCGTTCTACAGCCGGGATCCTACGAGCAGTACTTC. Protein product: CSVLQPGSYEQYF.

V usage is TRBV18 and J usage is TRBJ1-6, with 7 bases matching TRBD1. Germline loops: CDR1 KGHSH, CDR2 LQKENI. V trimming: 3 bases; J trimming: 9 bases; junction bases outside the gene matches: 11. The CDR3 length is 16 residues. CDR3 sequence reads: CASSPNAIRGASPLHF. The CDR3 DNA reads TGTGCCAGCTCACCGAACGCGATCAGGGGGGCTTCACCCCTCCACTTT.

As to this clone: Other DNA sequences in this specimen translate into the identical CDR3. The chain recombines TRBV5-1 with TRBJ2-7, with 8 nucleotides matching TRBD2. The V gene's germline CDR1 is SGHRS and CDR2 YFSETQ. This CDR3 region has 14 residues. Trimming removed 0 bases from V and 2 bases from J; junction bases left unmatched: 1. The CDR3 region has the DNA TGCGCCAGCAGCTTGGCGGGGGGGCCCTACGAGCAGTACTTC. Encoded protein: CASSLAGGPYEQYF.

The chain recombines TRBV7-9 with TRBJ2-7; D remains ambiguous. Germline CDR1 SEHNR, CDR2 FQNEAQ (reference sequence). Trimming took 4 bases from V and 7 from J, leaving 17 bases between them. This CDR3 has 14 residues. The CDR3 region is CASSSGKTYGEQYF. The CDR3 DNA sequence: TGTGCCAGCAGCTCCGGTAAGACCTACGGGGAGCAGTACTTC.

This chain joins TRBV5-5 and TRBJ2-5; D unresolved. Germline CDR1 SGHKS, CDR2 YYEKEE (reference sequence). V was pared by 6 bases and J by 5 bases, with 20 bases between. The CDR3 extends over 15 amino acids. CDR3 bases: TGTGCCAGCACTCAAAGAGCGAGACTCCGGGAGACCCAGTACTTC. It translates to CASTQRARLRETQYF.

This chain links TRBV6-2 or TRBV6-3 with TRBJ1-2; no reliable D call. Germline lookup yields CDR1 MNHEY and CDR2 SVGEGT. Trimming removed 3 bases at V and 8 bases at J, with 13 bases between. This CDR3 is built from 13 residues. The CDR3 nucleotides are TGTGCCAGCAGTTATCAGCGCGAAGGAGGCTACACCTTC. Protein product: CASSYQREGGYTF.

The chain carries TRBV12-5 and TRBJ2-1; 14 nucleotides line up with TRBD2. This CDR3 has 16 amino acids. With V trimmed by 2 bases and J by 5 bases, 2 bases remained unmatched. Germline lookup yields CDR1 LGHNT and CDR2 FRNRAP. CDR3: CASGLPGLAGDNEQFF. CDR3 nucleotide sequence: TGTGCTAGTGGTTTGCCGGGACTAGCGGGAGACAATGAGCAGTTCTTC.

The sample holds one count of this clone. The V gene is TRBV25-1, the J gene TRBJ2-7; TRBD2 matches 8 bases. With 1 base clipped from V and 3 bases from J, the junction kept 8 bases outside the gene matches. CDR1 and CDR2 from the germline V gene are MGHDK and SYGVNS. The CDR3 consists of 16 residues. CDR3 sequence reads: CASSELKTGGSYEQYF. The CDR3 DNA sequence: TGTGCCAGCAGTGAATTAAAAACGGGAGGGAGCTACGAGCAGTACTTC.

V usage is TRBV19 and J usage is TRBJ2-1; D is perhaps TRBD2 (6 bases). Germline CDR1 reads LNHDA; CDR2 reads SQIVND (reference sequence). Trimming took off 3 bases at V and 6 bases at J, with 6 bases between the two ends. CDR3 length equals 12 residues. The CDR3 loop reads CASSMGGNEQFF. The CDR3 region has the DNA TGTGCCAGTAGTATGGGGGGCAATGAGCAGTTCTTC.

This clone was seen more than once but under ten times. J is TRBJ1-5 and V is TRBV30; D is unresolved. Germline V gene sequence: CDR1 GTSNPN, CDR2 SVGIG (reference sequence). This CDR3 has 13 residues. Deletions cut 1 base from V and 0 bases from J, with 4 bases between. CDR3 in amino acids: CAWSAYSNQPQHF. The CDR3 region has the DNA TGTGCCTGGAGTGCGTATAGCAATCAGCCCCAGCATTTT.

The V call is TRBV28, the J call TRBJ1-5; 9 bases line up with TRBD1. The CDR3 is 13 amino acids. V was pared by 11 bases and J by 9 bases, with 11 bases of the junction left unmatched. Germline loops: CDR1 MDHEN, CDR2 SYDVKM. The CDR3 DNA is TGTGCCGCGGCCGGGACAGGGTTCGCGCCCCAGCATTTT. The encoded protein is CAAAGTGFAPQHF.

The chain uses TRBV5-3 and TRBJ1-2, with TRBD1 identical over 9 bases. TRBV5-3 is an ORF, and what it does is uncertain. The CDR3 spans 15 residues. The J segment lost 6 bases and the V segment lost 2 bases, leaving 8 bases of the junction unmatched. CDR3 region: CARSLGERDRDGYTF. CDR3 nucleotide sequence: TGTGCCAGAAGCTTAGGTGAGAGGGACAGGGATGGCTACACCTTC.

The sample holds one count of this clone. V is TRBV2 and J is TRBJ2-5; TRBD2 matches at 9 bases. This CDR3 spans 14 amino acids. CDR1 SNHLY and CDR2 FYNNEI come from the germline V gene. The V and J ends lost 2 bases and 4 bases, in that order; junction bases with no gene match: 2. For the CDR3, the DNA is TGTGCCAGCAGTGAACTACTAGCGGGAGAGACCCAGTACTTC. The encoded protein is CASSELLAGETQYF.

The chain uses TRBV30 and TRBJ1-4; D is ambiguous. Between the trimmed V and J ends, which lost 1 base and 4 bases, there was a span of 13 bases. This CDR3 comprises 15 residues. Looked up from germline, CDR1 is GTSNPN and CDR2 is SVGIG (reference sequence). CDR3 protein: CAWSETTRLNEKLFF. The CDR3 DNA sequence: TGTGCCTGGAGTGAAACCACGCGCCTTAATGAAAAACTGTTTTTT.

The rearrangement links TRBV6-6 to TRBJ1-2, with 9 bases matching TRBD1. CDR1 is MNHNY, CDR2 SVGAGI, per germline (reference sequence). Trimming cost V 5 bases and J 4 bases; bases outside gene matches: 11. The CDR3 contains 16 residues. DNA of the CDR3: TGTGCCAGCAGTCAACTCCGGGACAGGGATCTCTATGGCTACACCTTC. It translates to CASSQLRDRDLYGYTF.

The chain joins TRBV19 to TRBJ2-7; D gene uncertain. Trimming cost V 6 bases and J 3 bases, with 6 bases left between them. The CDR3 is 11 residues long. In germline, CDR1 is LNHDA, CDR2 SQIVND (reference sequence). CDR3 sequence reads: CASRSVYEQYF. CDR3 DNA: TGTGCCAGTAGATCTGTCTACGAGCAGTACTTC.

This chain uses TRBV19 with TRBJ2-7; D gene unclear. V lost 8 bases and J lost 6, with 11 bases in between. CDR3 length: 11 residues. Germline V lookup: CDR1 LNHDA, CDR2 SQIVND (reference sequence). CDR3 nucleotide sequence: TGTGCCAGTCGGTTCGGTGGCGAGCAGTACTTC. Its protein product is CASRFGGEQYF. Combining the CDR3 with reference TRBV19 and TRBJ2-7 gives the whole variable domain DGGITQSPKYLFRKEGQNVTLSCEQNLNHDAMYWYRQDPGQGLRLIYYSQIVNDFQKGDIAEGYSVSREKKESFPLTVTSAQKNPTAFYLCASRFGGEQYFGPGTRLTVT.

The V gene is TRBV19, the J gene TRBJ2-2, with 8 bases that match TRBD1. CDR3 length equals 16 residues. CDR1 is LNHDA, CDR2 SQIVND, per germline (reference sequence). V dropped 4 bases and J dropped 4; count of bases not matched to a gene: 8. This CDR3 reads CASSRQGFSSTGELFF. The CDR3 DNA is TGTGCCAGTAGTAGACAGGGGTTTTCGAGCACCGGGGAGCTGTTTTTT. The full variable domain, rest sourced from reference TRBV19 and TRBJ2-2, is DGGITQSPKYLFRKEGQNVTLSCEQNLNHDAMYWYRQDPGQGLRLIYYSQIVNDFQKGDIAEGYSVSREKKESFPLTVTSAQKNPTAFYLCASSRQGFSSTGELFFGEGSRLTVL.